This T cell receptor (beta chain) originates from a study of cytomegalovirus exposure and HLA in healthy donors. Findings and limits, study-wide: A later analysis by the authors found several of the most significant clusters apparently linked to common viral pathogens.

Regarding this clone: Its specificity is not known.

Researchers ran the PCR with 60 Vbeta and 13 Jbeta primers. Sequencing was performed with immunoSEQ multiplex PCR; in TCRdb, only in-frame clones are kept and a portion is missing. The data contain hundreds of thousands of clones, approximately 78% of them singletons. V dropped 8 bases and J dropped 1; count of bases not matched to a gene: 4. The germline V gene encodes CDR1 LGHNA and CDR2 YSLEER. This CDR3 is built from 14 residues. The receptor comes from a man aged 25-45 years in good health and CMV-seronegative. The chain uses TRBV4-3 and TRBJ2-1; 8 nucleotides line up with TRBD2. The sample consisted of PBMCs. Here the CDR3 DNA reads TGCGCCAGCCCCGCGGGGGGATCCTACAATGAGCAGTTCTTC. Protein product: CASPAGGSYNEQFF.